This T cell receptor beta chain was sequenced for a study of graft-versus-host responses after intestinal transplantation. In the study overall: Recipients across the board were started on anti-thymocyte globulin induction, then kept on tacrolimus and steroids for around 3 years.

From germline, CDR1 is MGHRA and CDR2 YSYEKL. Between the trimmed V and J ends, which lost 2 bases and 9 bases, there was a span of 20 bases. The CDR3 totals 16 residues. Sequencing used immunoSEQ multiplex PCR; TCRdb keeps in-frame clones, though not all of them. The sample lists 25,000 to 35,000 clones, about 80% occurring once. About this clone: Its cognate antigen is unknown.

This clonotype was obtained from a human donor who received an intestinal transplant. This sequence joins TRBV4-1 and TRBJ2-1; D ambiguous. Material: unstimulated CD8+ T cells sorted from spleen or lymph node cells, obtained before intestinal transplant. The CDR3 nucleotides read TGCGCCAGCAGCCAACGGGTGTTTAATAACAAAGGTGAGCAGTTCTTC. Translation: CASSQRVFNNKGEQFF.